The clone carrying this TCR beta chain was seen a few times. Antigen unknown. MiXCR was run by TCRdb on the reads, yielding one entry per CDR3 protein. The table has fewer than 850,000 distinct CDR3 sequences, approximately 32% seen once. The sample is drawn from a study of T cell repertoires in cytomegalovirus infection. About the research overall: CMV epitopes in the study were HLA-C-restricted (recently identified) and HLA-B-restricted (well studied).

The CDR3 is made up of 14 amino acids. The V end was cut by 10 bases, the J end by 3 bases, with 16 bases between. The clonotype was recovered from a human donor in good health (CMV status not recorded). Some clones in this sample may be carry-over from other donors' samples. Sample: cultured CD8+ T cells from PBMCs, taken from culture after CMV antigen stimulation. This chain joins TRBV12-3 or TRBV12-4 and TRBJ2-1; weak D call: TRBD2 (5 bases). The DNA for the CDR3 is TGTGCCACCGGGGTCTTGCCGGGCTACAATGAGCAGTTCTTC. Its protein product is CATGVLPGYNEQFF.